The 20 T cell receptor beta chains reported below all come from one sample, sequenced in a study of blood T cell repertoires in COVID-19. Sequencing was performed with immunoSEQ multiplex PCR; in TCRdb, only in-frame clones are kept and a portion is missing. The sample lists 60,000 to 75,000 clones, 85% to 90% occurring once. The specimen sequenced was peripheral blood. The receptors stem from an older man with active COVID-19.

The chain carries TRBV5-4 and TRBJ2-7, with TRBD2 matching over 8 bases. The germline V gene has CDR1 SGHNT and CDR2 YYREEE (reference sequence). The CDR3 is 15 residues long. Trimming removed 4 bases from V and 6 bases from J; junction bases left unmatched: 12. In nucleotides, the CDR3 is TGTGCCAGCAGCCCCGTGGCTAGCGGGTCGGCCGAGCAGTACTTC. This sequence encodes CASSPVASGSAEQYF.

The chain couples TRBV7-2 to TRBJ1-4; a possible D gene is TRBD1 (6 bases). Germline values: CDR1 SGHTA, CDR2 FQGNSA. With 5 bases removed from V and 6 bases from J, the gap between germline ends came to 10 bases. The CDR3 covers 13 residues. The CDR3 region is CASSRWTDEKLFF. The CDR3 coding sequence is TGTGCCAGCAGCCGCTGGACAGATGAAAAACTGTTTTTT.

This clone was detected once. V is TRBV28 and J is TRBJ2-4; D not resolved. Germline V lookup: CDR1 MDHEN, CDR2 SYDVKM. This CDR3 region has 13 residues. V lost 6 bases, J lost 2 bases, and 8 bases lay in between. As DNA, the CDR3 is TGTGCCAGCAGCCCCCCTTCCAAAAACATTCAGTACTTC. This gives the protein CASSPPSKNIQYF.

This chain joins TRBV6-5 and TRBJ2-1; D is possibly TRBD2 (6 bases). The CDR3 loop spans 11 amino acids. The germline gives CDR1 MNHEY, CDR2 SVGAGI. V lost 7 bases, J lost 6 bases, and 7 bases lay in between. The CDR3 sequence: CASKRANEQFF. The CDR3 bases are TGTGCCAGCAAGCGGGCCAATGAGCAGTTCTTC.

This sequence joins TRBV10-1 and TRBJ2-7; 9 bases are a match to TRBD1. J was trimmed by 5 bases and V by 0 bases; bases with no gene match: 8. This CDR3 contains 16 residues. Per the germline V gene, CDR1 is WNHNN and CDR2 is SYGVQD (reference sequence). Here the CDR3 DNA reads TGCGCCAGCAGTGAGTCGACCGGGACAGGGCTCCACGAGCAGTACTTC. Encoded protein: CASSESTGTGLHEQYF.

The CDR3 here is CASSLPRRGAKNIQYF. The DNA of the CDR3 is TGTGCCAGCAGTTTACCGCGGCGTGGCGCCAAAAACATTCAGTACTTC. The V call is TRBV28, the J call TRBJ2-4; D uncertain. The CDR3 is 16 amino acids. Trimming cost V 2 bases and J 1 base, with 12 bases left between them. Germline CDR1 and CDR2: MDHEN and SYDVKM.

The J gene is TRBJ2-1, the V gene TRBV14; 8 bases map to TRBD2. Germline V gene sequence: CDR1 SGHDN, CDR2 FVKESK. The length of the CDR3 is 16 residues. J gave up 2 bases and V 4 bases, and 7 bases lay outside the gene matches. CDR3 amino acids: CASSPRGGRPYNEQFF. Written as DNA, the CDR3 is TGTGCCAGCAGCCCTCGTGGCGGGAGGCCCTACAATGAGCAGTTCTTC.

The V and J genes are TRBV5-6 and TRBJ1-1; weak D call: TRBD1 (6 bases). V was pared by 4 bases and J by 6 bases, with 16 bases between. CDR1 and CDR2 from the germline V gene are SGHDT and YYEEEE. This CDR3 has 14 amino acids. CDR3 sequence reads: CASSGTGYVAEAFF. The CDR3 DNA follows: TGTGCCAGCAGCGGAACAGGGTACGTAGCTGAAGCTTTCTTT.

The V and J genes are TRBV4-2 and TRBJ1-6; a possible D gene is TRBD1 (5 bases). V was trimmed by 0 bases and J by 14 bases, leaving 17 bases between them. From germline, CDR1 is LGHNA and CDR2 YNFKEQ. The CDR3 is 15 amino acids. The CDR3 region is CASSQEQGGHLALHF. The CDR3 DNA reads as TGTGCCAGCAGCCAAGAGCAGGGTGGGCATCTAGCCCTCCACTTT.

The rearrangement links TRBV9 to TRBJ2-5; TRBD2 is a possible D gene (6 bases). Germline values: CDR1 SGDLS, CDR2 YYNGEE. The length of the CDR3 is 14 residues. Trimming removed 0 bases from V and 4 bases from J, with 10 bases in between. CDR3 sequence: CASSVAGAAETQYF. Here the CDR3 DNA reads TGTGCCAGCAGCGTAGCGGGAGCGGCAGAGACCCAGTACTTC.

V gene TRBV11-2 combines with J gene TRBJ2-1, with D uncertain. CDR1 and CDR2 from the germline V gene are SGHAT and FQNNGV. CDR3 length: 12 amino acids. Deletions cut 5 bases from V and 12 bases from J, with 14 bases between. CDR3 coding DNA: TGTGCCAGCAGCCTCCCCAGAGGCGGGCAGTTCTTC. Protein: CASSLPRGGQFF.

A word on this clone: One end of the junction does not line up with germline, which may come from a read error. This chain uses TRBV18 with TRBJ1-1; 8 nucleotides line up with TRBD1. The CDR3 length is 14 residues. Germline lookup yields CDR1 KGHSH and CDR2 LQKENI. CDR3: CASSPQGVGTEAFF. For the CDR3, the DNA is TGTGCCAGCTCCCCACAGGGGGTTGGGACTGAAGCTTTCTTT.

The gene calls are TRBV5-6 and TRBJ1-2, with 10 bases aligning to TRBD1. Germline CDR1 and CDR2: SGHDT and YYEEEE. This CDR3 spans 14 amino acids. The ends lost 2 bases at V and 4 bases at J; junction bases unmatched: 2. The CDR3 sequence: CASSFGDRGYGYTF. The CDR3 DNA follows: TGTGCCAGCAGCTTTGGGGACAGGGGCTATGGCTACACCTTC.

The chain is built from TRBV28 and TRBJ1-3; weak D call: TRBD1 (6 bases). Germline CDR1 and CDR2: MDHEN and SYDVKM. CDR3 length: 15 residues. With 0 bases removed from V and 3 bases from J, the gap between germline ends came to 9 bases. CDR3 residues: CASSLWGALGNTIYF. The CDR3 nucleotides read TGTGCCAGCAGTTTATGGGGGGCTCTTGGAAACACCATATATTTT.

CDR3 region: CASSQGEPGQSNQPQHF. The CDR3 DNA sequence: TGTGCCAGCAGCCAAGGGGAACCCGGACAAAGCAATCAGCCCCAGCATTTT. V is TRBV3-1 (or the pseudogene TRBV3-2) and J is TRBJ1-5; D perhaps matches TRBD1 (5 bases). With 1 base removed from V and 1 base from J, the gap between germline ends came to 14 bases. Germline CDR1 is LGHDT and CDR2 is YNNKEL (reference sequence). This CDR3 region has 17 residues.

The table lists this clone with a few counts. The V gene is TRBV12-3 or TRBV12-4, the J gene TRBJ1-5, with a tentative D call TRBD1 (6 bases). CDR3 size: 13 residues. V shed 10 bases and J shed 2 bases, with 12 bases lying between them. The chain's CDR3 is CATCEGGNQPQHF. Here the CDR3 DNA reads TGTGCCACCTGCGAGGGGGGCAATCAGCCCCAGCATTTT.

This sequence joins TRBV9 and TRBJ1-4; 11 nucleotides match TRBD1. This CDR3 spans 15 amino acids. Germline V lookup: CDR1 SGDLS, CDR2 YYNGEE. Losses at the gene ends were 4 bases for V and 6 bases for J; bases not matched to a gene: 5. CDR3 amino acids: CASSPRTGGDEKLFF. The CDR3 DNA is TGTGCCAGCAGCCCCCGGACAGGGGGCGATGAAAAACTGTTTTTT.

The chain joins TRBV6-2 or TRBV6-3 to TRBJ1-5; TRBD1 agrees at 9 bases. V dropped 5 bases and J dropped 4; count of bases not matched to a gene: 3. CDR3 length equals 14 residues. CDR1 is MNHEY, CDR2 SVGEGT, per germline. This chain's CDR3 is CASSRTGANQPQHF. CDR3 sequence (DNA): TGTGCCAGCAGTCGGACAGGGGCAAATCAGCCCCAGCATTTT.

The chain has TRBV30 and TRBJ2-3; TRBD2 is a possible D gene (5 bases). Trimming cost V 7 bases and J 0 bases, with 20 bases left between them. Germline CDR1 reads GTSNPN; CDR2 reads SVGIG (reference sequence). This CDR3 has 16 amino acids. The CDR3 spells CAYTPRGRASTDTQYF. The CDR3 DNA is TGTGCCTACACCCCCCGTGGGCGGGCCAGCACAGATACGCAGTATTTT.

This sequence joins TRBV3-1 (or the pseudogene TRBV3-2) and TRBJ2-7; TRBD2 matches 13 bases. Germline V gene lookup returns CDR1 LGHDT and CDR2 YNNKEL (reference sequence). V lost 0 bases and J lost 3; bases outside the gene matches: 23. CDR3 length equals 23 residues. This CDR3 reads CASSQEGQVGLAGVGPHLYEQYF. The CDR3 nucleotides read TGTGCCAGCAGCCAAGAGGGGCAGGTTGGACTAGCGGGAGTGGGCCCCCACCTCTACGAGCAGTACTTC.